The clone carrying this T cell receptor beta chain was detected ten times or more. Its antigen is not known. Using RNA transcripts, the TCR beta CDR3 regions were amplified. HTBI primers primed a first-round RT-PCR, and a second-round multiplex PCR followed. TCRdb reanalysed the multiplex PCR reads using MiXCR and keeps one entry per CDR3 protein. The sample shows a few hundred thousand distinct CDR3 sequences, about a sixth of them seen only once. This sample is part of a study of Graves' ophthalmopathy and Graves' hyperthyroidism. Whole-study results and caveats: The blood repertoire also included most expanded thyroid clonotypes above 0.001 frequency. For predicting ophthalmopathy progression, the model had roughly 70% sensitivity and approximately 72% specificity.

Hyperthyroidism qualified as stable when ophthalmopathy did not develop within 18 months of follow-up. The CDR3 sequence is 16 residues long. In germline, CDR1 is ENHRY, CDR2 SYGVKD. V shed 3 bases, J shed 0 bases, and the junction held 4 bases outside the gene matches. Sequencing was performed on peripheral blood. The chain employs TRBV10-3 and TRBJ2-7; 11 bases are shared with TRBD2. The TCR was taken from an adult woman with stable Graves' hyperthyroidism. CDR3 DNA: TGTGCCATCAGTGACCACACTAGCGGGAGCTCCTACGAGCAGTACTTC. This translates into CAISDHTSGSSYEQYF.